Following are 25 T cell receptor beta chains from one sample sequenced in a study of shared T cell receptors in the human thymus. Clones were read by immunoSEQ multiplex PCR, and TCRdb kept only the in-frame ones, dropping some. Here the sample spans some 640,000 clones, around 87% being singletons. These same records also appear under a second study, on human thymus T cells.

The sequencing input was thymocytes. The source is a boy in the first two years of life with a congenital heart defect.

The chain joins TRBV10-3 to TRBJ2-5; TRBD2 aligns across 7 bases. V shed 2 bases, J shed 3 bases, and the junction held 3 bases outside the gene matches. The CDR3 has 14 residues. Germline V gene lookup returns CDR1 ENHRY and CDR2 SYGVKD. In DNA form, the CDR3 reads TGTGCCATCAGTGAGGAGGGAGGGAAAGAGACCCAGTACTTC. As protein: CAISEEGGKETQYF.

The genes are TRBV5-8 and TRBJ2-3; 9 bases match TRBD2. The CDR3 has 15 residues. V shed 4 bases and J 0 bases; nucleotides not matched to a gene: 3. In germline, CDR1 is SGHTS, CDR2 YDEGEE. Here the CDR3 DNA reads TGTGCCAGCAGCCGCACTAGCGGGAGCACAGATACGCAGTATTTT. Translation gives CASSRTSGSTDTQYF.

This clone was seen once. The rearrangement joins TRBV28 to TRBJ2-2; D is ambiguous. Germline CDR1 and CDR2: MDHEN and SYDVKM. V lost 4 bases and J 3 bases, leaving 12 bases between the germline ends. The CDR3 is 15 amino acids. The CDR3 loop is CASSSTDSYTGELFF. DNA for the CDR3: TGTGCCAGCAGTTCTACCGACTCGTACACCGGGGAGCTGTTTTTT.

V is TRBV6-5 and J is TRBJ2-5, with 7 bases that match TRBD2. The germline V gene encodes CDR1 MNHEY and CDR2 SVGAGI. V lost 8 bases, J lost 5 bases, and 8 bases stayed unmatched. The length of the CDR3 is 13 residues. This chain's CDR3 is CASSRGRGETQYF. Here the CDR3 DNA reads TGTGCCAGCTCTCGCGGGAGAGGGGAGACCCAGTACTTC.

The chain has TRBV28 and TRBJ2-5; 11 nucleotides align to TRBD2. Looked up from germline, CDR1 is MDHEN and CDR2 is SYDVKM. Trimming took 6 bases from V and 1 from J; bases not matched to a gene: 7. The CDR3 consists of 16 residues. CDR3 DNA: TGTGCCAGCAGCGCACTAGCGGGGGCTTCCCAAGAGACCCAGTACTTC. Its protein is CASSALAGASQETQYF.

The chain joins TRBV6-5 to TRBJ1-6; 7 bases are shared with TRBD1. The ends lost 1 base at V and 2 bases at J; junction bases unmatched: 2. The length of the CDR3 is 16 residues. Germline values: CDR1 MNHEY, CDR2 SVGAGI. The CDR3 is CASSYYRGTYNSPLHF. The DNA of the CDR3 is TGTGCCAGCAGTTACTACAGGGGCACCTATAATTCACCCCTCCACTTT.

The chain links TRBV5-5 to TRBJ1-2; the D is unclear. V was cut by 5 bases and J by 3 bases, with 11 bases left in between. The CDR3 has 13 residues. Germline V gene lookup returns CDR1 SGHKS and CDR2 YYEKEE (reference sequence). This chain's CDR3 is CASRGREYYGYTF. The DNA of the CDR3 is TGTGCCAGCAGAGGGAGGGAGTACTATGGCTACACCTTC. Complete variable domain (other parts from reference TRBV5-5 and TRBJ1-2): DAGVTQSPTHLIKTRGQQVTLRCSPISGHKSVSWYQQVLGQGPQFIFQYYEKEERGRGNFPDRFSARQFPNYSSELNVNALLLGDSALYLCASRGREYYGYTFGSGTRLTVV.

V and J are TRBV28 and TRBJ2-3; 8 nucleotides align to TRBD2. V was pared by 3 bases and J by 2 bases, with 13 bases of the junction left unmatched. The CDR3 contains 18 residues. Germline CDR1 MDHEN, CDR2 SYDVKM. The CDR3 loop reads CASSFLRLLAGNTDTQYF. The CDR3 coding sequence is TGTGCCAGCAGTTTCCTTCGCCTCCTAGCGGGCAACACAGATACGCAGTATTTT.

J is TRBJ1-2 and V is TRBV7-9; the D gene is possibly TRBD1 (5 bases). V was shortened by 8 bases and J by 2 bases, with 9 bases between the two germline ends. Germline CDR1 and CDR2: SEHNR and FQNEAQ (reference sequence). The CDR3 sequence is 12 residues long. CDR3 loop: CASGAANYGYTF. The DNA of the CDR3 is TGTGCCAGCGGGGCGGCCAACTATGGCTACACCTTC.

This chain links TRBV5-6 with TRBJ1-1; D remains unclear. The germline gives CDR1 SGHDT, CDR2 YYEEEE. Trimming shortened V by 0 bases and J by 4 bases, and 10 bases separated the two germline ends. The CDR3 has 14 residues. The CDR3 DNA reads TGTGCCAGCAGCTTGGGCCAGGAGGGCACTGAAGCTTTCTTT. It specifies CASSLGQEGTEAFF.

The genes are TRBV28 and TRBJ2-7; no definite D call. Trimming left V 3 bases short and J 6 bases short, with 9 bases between. In germline, CDR1 is MDHEN, CDR2 SYDVKM. CDR3 size: 12 residues. In DNA form, the CDR3 reads TGTGCCAGCAGTTTTTTACAGACCGAGCAGTACTTC. Amino acids: CASSFLQTEQYF.

This rearrangement joins TRBV2 to TRBJ2-7; 8 nucleotides match TRBD1. With 3 bases clipped from V and 3 bases from J, the junction kept 7 bases outside the gene matches. There are 15 residues in the CDR3. Germline V gene lookup returns CDR1 SNHLY and CDR2 FYNNEI. The CDR3: CASSDWTGNDYEQYF. The CDR3, as DNA: TGTGCCAGCAGTGATTGGACAGGGAATGACTACGAGCAGTACTTC. The full variable domain, its missing parts supplied by reference TRBV2 and TRBJ2-7, is EPEVTQTPSHQVTQMGQEVILRCVPISNHLYFYWYRQILGQKVEFLVSFYNNEISEKSEIFDDQFSVERPDGSNFTLKIRSTKLEDSAMYFCASSDWTGNDYEQYFGPGTRLTVT.

The sample holds a few counts of this clone. The chain joins TRBV29-1 to TRBJ1-4; D is unclear. Germline V gene sequence: CDR1 SQVTM, CDR2 ANQGSEA. The germline V and J ends were trimmed by 3 bases and 8 bases, with 13 bases remaining between them. This CDR3 has 13 residues. The CDR3, as DNA: TGCAGCGTTGAGCTGGAGCCCCGGGAAAAACTGTTTTTT. Translated: CSVELEPREKLFF.

The gene calls are TRBV18 and TRBJ1-4; 7 nucleotides match TRBD1. The CDR3 covers 14 residues. The germline V gene has CDR1 KGHSH and CDR2 LQKENI. The V segment lost 3 bases and the J segment 3 bases; nucleotides outside the gene matches: 1. The DNA of the CDR3 is TGTGCCAGCTCACCGGGACAGCCTAATGAAAAACTGTTTTTT. The encoded protein is CASSPGQPNEKLFF.

The genes are TRBV2 and TRBJ2-1, with D tentatively TRBD1 (5 bases). The CDR3 spans 13 residues. V lost 7 bases, J lost 9 bases, and 16 bases lay in between. Germline-derived CDR1 and CDR2 are SNHLY and FYNNEI. In DNA form, the CDR3 reads TGTGCCAGCACTCCTCAGGGTCTCCGTGAGCAGTTCTTC. Residues: CASTPQGLREQFF.

The chain links TRBV20-1 to TRBJ1-2, with D uncertain. This CDR3 comprises 10 residues. V dropped 3 bases and J dropped 5 bases, with 4 bases sitting between them. Germline V gives CDR1 DFQATT, CDR2 SNEGSKA (reference sequence). CDR3 protein: CSASQYGYTF. CDR3 sequence (DNA): TGCAGTGCTAGTCAATATGGCTACACCTTC.

The chain has TRBV10-3 and TRBJ1-2, with 9 positions matching TRBD1. The V and J ends lost 6 bases and 6 bases, in that order; junction bases with no gene match: 8. The CDR3 extends over 14 amino acids. CDR1 is ENHRY and CDR2 is SYGVKD in the germline V gene. CDR3 coding DNA: TGTGCCATCAGCGGGGACAGGGAGGCCGATGGCTACACCTTC. It is translated as CAISGDREADGYTF.

The chain recombines TRBV19 with TRBJ1-5; TRBD1 aligns across 7 bases. After removal of 1 base from V and 6 bases from J, the junction contained 6 bases not matched to a gene. CDR1 is LNHDA and CDR2 is SQIVND in the germline V gene (reference sequence). This CDR3 spans 15 amino acids. The CDR3 bases are TGTGCCAGTAGTATAGCCGACAGGGCTGGTCAGCCCCAGCATTTT. As protein: CASSIADRAGQPQHF.

V usage is TRBV5-1 and J usage is TRBJ2-3; 9 nucleotides agree with TRBD1. J was trimmed by 4 bases and V by 4 bases; bases with no gene match: 10. From germline, CDR1 is SGHRS and CDR2 YFSETQ. The CDR3 sequence is 16 residues long. The CDR3 loop reads CASSAKGQGEADTQYF. The DNA of the CDR3 is TGCGCCAGCAGCGCTAAGGGACAGGGTGAAGCAGATACGCAGTATTTT.

On this clone: The sample holds other DNA sequences that translate to the same CDR3. CDR3 sequence: CANFGGVPYNSPLHF. As DNA, the CDR3 is TGCGCCAACTTTGGGGGGGTTCCCTATAATTCACCCCTCCACTTT. V gene TRBV23-1 combines with J gene TRBJ1-6; maybe TRBD1 (5 bases). TRBV23-1 is labeled an ORF, and its function is uncertain. This CDR3 comprises 15 residues. With 10 bases removed from V and 2 bases from J, the gap between germline ends came to 15 bases.

The V call is TRBV29-1, the J call TRBJ1-2, with 10 bases matching TRBD1. V lost 7 bases and J lost 3; bases outside the gene matches: 8. Germline V lookup: CDR1 SQVTM, CDR2 ANQGSEA. The length of the CDR3 is 14 residues. The CDR3 nucleotides read TGCAGCGCGGGGGACAGGGGCGCTGACTATGGCTACACCTTC. Translation: CSAGDRGADYGYTF.

The genes are TRBV1 and TRBJ2-5; no check of the table's D call, TRBD2, against the DNA was made. TRBV1 is described as a pseudogene. CDR3 length: 15 residues. The CDR3 region is CTSSQDRLAGETQYF. The CDR3 region has the DNA TGCACCAGCAGCCAAGATCGGCTAGCGGGGGAGACCCAGTACTTC.

This chain uses TRBV6-6 with TRBJ2-7, with D perhaps matching TRBD2 (6 bases). The CDR3 has 15 residues. Trimming left V 2 bases short and J 6 bases short, with 17 bases between. The germline gives CDR1 MNHNY, CDR2 SVGAGI (reference sequence). CDR3: CASSYDGTQSTEQYF. DNA of the CDR3: TGTGCCAGCAGTTACGACGGGACTCAAAGTACCGAGCAGTACTTC.

To note about this clone: Other DNA sequences in this sample translate to the same CDR3. The rearrangement uses TRBV18 and TRBJ1-5; unclear D gene. CDR1 and CDR2 from the germline V gene are KGHSH and LQKENI. This CDR3 is 14 amino acids long. Trimming stripped 3 bases from V and 4 bases from J, with 10 bases between. CDR3 in DNA: TGTGCCAGCTCACCCGGATCGGGGAATCAGCCCCAGCATTTT. Amino acids: CASSPGSGNQPQHF.

The chain recombines TRBV14 with TRBJ1-2; 8 nucleotides align to TRBD1. This CDR3 contains 15 residues. J was trimmed by 2 bases and V by 0 bases; bases with no gene match: 2. The V gene's germline CDR1 is SGHDN and CDR2 FVKESK. The CDR3 spells CASSQEWTGNYGYTF. The CDR3 nucleotides are TGTGCCAGCAGCCAAGAGTGGACAGGGAACTATGGCTACACCTTC.